This T cell receptor (beta chain) was sequenced for a study of regulatory T cells in long-lasting Graves disease. About the study: Antithyroid drug exposure in newly diagnosed Graves' patients had lasted under 3 months.

On this clonotype itself: A read error is possible here, since a much larger clone lies one base away.

Researchers made TCR beta libraries by using iRepertoire HTBI primers and running Arm-PCR on CDR3 regions. TCRdb re-called the multiplex PCR reads with MiXCR, one entry per CDR3 protein. This table has 500,000 or so distinct CDR3 sequences, 15% to 20% appearing once. Germline V lookup: CDR1 MNHEY, CDR2 SMNVEV (reference sequence). This CDR3 is built from 15 residues. Regarding time point: newly diagnosed GD, antithyroid drugs for less than 3 months. Researchers made the TCR library from RNA that was extracted from PBMCs. This sample also belongs to another study, concerning T cells in Graves' hyperthyroidism and ophthalmopathy. That study reports: Subjects aged 18 to 65 presented with newly diagnosed hyperthyroidism of less than 2 months' duration. Carried out on the TCR CDR3, a first-round RT-PCR used the HTBI primer set. Blood also held most thyroid clonotypes expanded beyond 0.001.

The chain is built from TRBV27 and TRBJ2-1, with D possibly TRBD1 on 6 matching bases. The TCR originated in a man aged 35 to 55 with Graves disease. This material consisted of peripheral blood mononuclear cells (PBMCs), taken at new diagnosis, from a patient treated with antithyroid drugs. CDR3 bases: TGTGCCAGCAGTTTAGCGCCAACAGGGTTCAATAAGCAGTTCTTC. Residues: CASSLAPTGFNKQFF.